These 6 T cell receptor beta chains originate from one sample sequenced in a study of blood T cell repertoires in COVID-19. Libraries were prepared by immunoSEQ multiplex PCR; TCRdb keeps only in-frame clonotypes and omits some of them. The table shows more than 100,000 clones, with about 85% occurring only once. The sequenced material came from peripheral blood. The source is a man older than 75 with acute or convalescent COVID-19.

This clone was counted once. The J gene is TRBJ1-3, the V gene TRBV14; TRBD1 matches at 10 bases. The CDR3 is made up of 15 amino acids. The V and J ends lost 4 bases and 2 bases, in that order; junction bases with no gene match: 2. Germline CDR1 is SGHDN and CDR2 is FVKESK. CDR3 nucleotide sequence: TGTGCCAGCAGCCGAGGACAGGGGGCTGGAAACACCATATATTTT. Protein sequence: CASSRGQGAGNTIYF. Looking up the rest from reference TRBV14 and TRBJ1-3 gives the full variable domain: EAGVTQFPSHSVIEKGQTVTLRCDPISGHDNLYWYRRVMGKEIKFLLHFVKESKQDESGMPNNRFLAERTGGTYSTLKVQPAELEDSGVYFCASSRGQGAGNTIYFGEGSWLTVV.

The rearrangement uses TRBV2 and TRBJ2-3; D is undetermined. CDR3 size: 11 residues. Germline CDR1 SNHLY, CDR2 FYNNEI. Trimming removed 11 bases at V and 5 bases at J, with 11 bases between. CDR3: CAGTKRDTQYF. CDR3 DNA: TGTGCCGGAACCAAGCGAGATACGCAGTATTTT. The full variable domain, with the rest looked up from reference TRBV2 and TRBJ2-3, is EPEVTQTPSHQVTQMGQEVILRCVPISNHLYFYWYRQILGQKVEFLVSFYNNEISEKSEIFDDQFSVERPDGSNFTLKIRSTKLEDSAMYFCAGTKRDTQYFGPGTRLTVL.

This chain connects TRBV6-5 to TRBJ2-1, with TRBD2 matching over 8 bases. Germline V lookup: CDR1 MNHEY, CDR2 SVGAGI. The CDR3 consists of 14 residues. V dropped 7 bases and J dropped 9; count of bases not matched to a gene: 11. The CDR3 DNA follows: TGTGCCAGCACTGGCGGGGGGAATAGGATTGAGCAGTTCTTC. Translated, it gives CASTGGGNRIEQFF.

The chain links TRBV5-6 to TRBJ1-2, with D possibly TRBD1 on 5 matching bases. The germline V gene has CDR1 SGHDT and CDR2 YYEEEE. The CDR3 runs 17 residues. Trimming removed 4 bases from V and 2 bases from J, with 21 bases in between. In DNA, the CDR3 is TGTGCCAGCAGCCCTAAACCCGCGGGACGGCTAAACTATGGCTACACCTTC. Its translation: CASSPKPAGRLNYGYTF.

The chain joins TRBV7-3 to TRBJ1-4; a possible D gene is TRBD1 (5 bases). V lost 3 bases to trimming and J lost 8 bases, with 13 bases between them. Germline V gene lookup returns CDR1 SGHTA and CDR2 FQGTGA. The CDR3 totals 14 residues. Here the CDR3 reads CASSLRGPGEKLFF. In DNA, the CDR3 is TGTGCCAGCAGCTTGCGTGGCCCAGGGGAAAAACTGTTTTTT. Variable domain in full (rest from reference TRBV7-3 and TRBJ1-4): GAGVSQTPSNKVTEKGKYVELRCDPISGHTALYWYRQSLGQGPEFLIYFQGTGAADDSGLPNDRFFAVRPEGSVSTLKIQRTERGDSAVYLCASSLRGPGEKLFFGSGTQLSVL.

The gene calls are TRBV7-3 and TRBJ2-7; 8 bases are a match to TRBD1. This CDR3 is 15 amino acids long. Per germline, CDR1 SGHTA and CDR2 FQGTGA. V was clipped by 0 bases and J by 3 bases; unmatched bases: 4. DNA for the CDR3: TGTGCCAGCAGCTTAACTTCGACAGGGGTCTACGAGCAGTACTTC. Translation gives CASSLTSTGVYEQYF. Full variable domain (remainder filled in from reference TRBV7-3 and TRBJ2-7): GAGVSQTPSNKVTEKGKYVELRCDPISGHTALYWYRQSLGQGPEFLIYFQGTGAADDSGLPNDRFFAVRPEGSVSTLKIQRTERGDSAVYLCASSLTSTGVYEQYFGPGTRLTVT.